Listed here are 19 T cell receptor beta chains from one sample, sequenced in a study of blood T cells in healthy people across ages (dated by TCRdb to the mid-2010s). Library prep was done by 5' RACE. Reads for this sample came from an Illumina HiSeq 2500. The second PCR ran for about 6 to 11 cycles and used a J-beta primer mix along with a sample-barcoded 5' primer. The raw public reads went through TCRdb reprocessing: fastp at Q25, MiXCR clone calling, in-frame beta chains kept. Entries are consolidated by CDR3 protein sequence, retaining the most common genes and DNA. This sample is represented by about 1.6 million distinct CDR3 sequences; roughly a third of them were singletons. The ten biggest clones cover approximately 10% of the sample. The specimen sequenced was blood. These receptors all come from a woman aged 25 to 45 in good health.

In this sample, this clonotype turned up many times. The CDR3: CASSQDSGVNEQFF. The CDR3 nucleotides read TGCGCCAGCAGCCAAGACAGCGGGGTCAATGAGCAGTTCTTC. V and J are TRBV4-1 and TRBJ2-1; 7 bases line up with TRBD2. Germline V gene sequence: CDR1 MGHRA, CDR2 YSYEKL. Losses at the gene ends were 0 bases for V and 6 bases for J; bases not matched to a gene: 2. This CDR3 has 14 amino acids.

The V call is TRBV20-1, the J call TRBJ1-2; D unresolved. Germline CDR1 DFQATT, CDR2 SNEGSKA (reference sequence). Between the trimmed V and J ends, which lost 1 base and 0 bases, there was a span of 9 bases. The CDR3 extends over 14 amino acids. The CDR3 loop reads CSARAEGANYGYTF. The CDR3 nucleotides are TGCAGTGCTAGAGCTGAAGGAGCTAACTATGGCTACACCTTC.

This clonotype was detected many times. The chain uses TRBV20-1 and TRBJ2-3; TRBD2 matches at 10 bases. The germline gives CDR1 DFQATT, CDR2 SNEGSKA (reference sequence). The CDR3 spans 17 residues. The CDR3, as DNA: TGCAGCCGGGATAGGCTAGCGGGGGCTGCTAGCACAGATACGCAGTATTTT. This sequence encodes CSRDRLAGAASTDTQYF.

The chain is built from TRBV2 and TRBJ1-2, with D maybe TRBD1 (5 bases). This CDR3 has 14 residues. Germline V gives CDR1 SNHLY, CDR2 FYNNEI. Deletions cut 7 bases from V and 2 bases from J, with 14 bases between. DNA of the CDR3: TGTGCCAGCAACGCGGGGGTAACGAACTATGGCTACACCTTC. Translated: CASNAGVTNYGYTF.

Concerning this clonotype itself: Since a much larger clone is just one base distant, this may be a read error. The rearrangement uses TRBV5-1 and TRBJ1-1, with a tentative D call TRBD1 (5 bases). The CDR3 is 18 residues long. The V and J ends lost 0 bases and 5 bases respectively, with 23 bases between them. Germline lookup yields CDR1 SGHRS and CDR2 YFSETQ. The CDR3 DNA follows: TGCGCCAGCAGCTTGGGGCAGGGTTATCGAGGGGTGAGGACTGAAGCTTTCTTT. It translates to CASSLGQGYRGVRTEAFF.

This chain connects TRBV12-3 or TRBV12-4 to TRBJ1-2; possible D gene TRBD1, 5 bases. The CDR3 contains 15 residues. Between the trimmed V and J ends, which lost 2 bases and 9 bases, there was a span of 19 bases. The CDR3 DNA sequence: TGTGCCAGCAGTTTAAGTTTAGGGGCCCAGGAGAGCTACACCTTC. Protein sequence: CASSLSLGAQESYTF.

This clonotype was detected only a few times. This chain uses TRBV4-1 with TRBJ2-1; D call uncertain. In germline, CDR1 is MGHRA, CDR2 YSYEKL. The CDR3 spans 15 residues. V lost 3 bases and J lost 4, with 13 bases in between. CDR3 in amino acids: CASSQGSSIYNEQFF. The CDR3 bases are TGCGCCAGCAGCCAGGGGTCTTCGATTTACAATGAGCAGTTCTTC.

The V gene is TRBV20-1, the J gene TRBJ2-4, with 8 nucleotides matching TRBD2. The assigned J gene may be wrong: the sequence end matches TRBJ2-7 better. CDR1 is DFQATT and CDR2 is SNEGSKA in the germline V gene (reference sequence). There are 15 residues in the CDR3. In nucleotides, the CDR3 is TGCAGTGCCAAAACCGGGGTAGCGGGAATTTACGAGCAGTACTTC. It translates to CSAKTGVAGIYEQYF.

The rearrangement joins TRBV30 to TRBJ2-5; no definite D call. Trimming removed 4 bases from V and 5 bases from J, with 11 bases in between. This CDR3 contains 12 residues. CDR1 GTSNPN and CDR2 SVGIG come from the germline V gene (reference sequence). The CDR3 DNA reads TGTGCCTGGAAGAATGGCGCCGAGACCCAGTACTTC. This sequence encodes CAWKNGAETQYF.

The chain is built from TRBV2 and TRBJ2-1, with a tentative D call TRBD2 (5 bases). CDR3 length equals 15 residues. The germline CDR1 and CDR2 sequences are SNHLY and FYNNEI. V was pared by 0 bases and J by 0 bases, with 6 bases between. CDR3 amino acids: CASSEAEASYNEQFF. The CDR3 bases are TGTGCCAGCAGTGAAGCGGAGGCCTCCTACAATGAGCAGTTCTTC. Complete variable domain (other parts from reference TRBV2 and TRBJ2-1): EPEVTQTPSHQVTQMGQEVILRCVPISNHLYFYWYRQILGQKVEFLVSFYNNEISEKSEIFDDQFSVERPDGSNFTLKIRSTKLEDSAMYFCASSEAEASYNEQFFGPGTRLTVL.

V gene TRBV13 combines with J gene TRBJ2-6, with 11 positions matching TRBD1. V trimming: 3 bases; J trimming: 2 bases; junction bases outside the gene matches: 9. CDR3 length: 19 residues. Germline V CDR1 and CDR2: PRHDT, FYEKMQ (reference sequence). CDR3 amino acids: CASSLARGQGVPGANVLTF. The CDR3, as DNA: TGTGCCAGCAGCTTGGCGAGGGGACAGGGGGTCCCTGGGGCCAACGTCCTGACTTTC.

V and J are TRBV29-1 and TRBJ1-1; no definite D call. Germline CDR1 is SQVTM and CDR2 is ANQGSEA. The CDR3 extends over 11 amino acids. The V end was cut by 7 bases, the J end by 3 bases, with 9 bases between. CDR3 in amino acids: CSAELDTEAFF. Written as DNA, the CDR3 is TGCAGCGCGGAACTAGACACTGAAGCTTTCTTT.

The rearrangement joins TRBV20-1 to TRBJ2-1, with a possible D match to TRBD2 (5 bases). The CDR3 extends over 16 amino acids. Deletions cut 3 bases from V and 2 bases from J, with 17 bases between. Germline values: CDR1 DFQATT, CDR2 SNEGSKA (reference sequence). As DNA, the CDR3 is TGCAGTGCTAGCGGAACGGACTTCACTCCCTACAATGAGCAGTTCTTC. This gives the protein CSASGTDFTPYNEQFF.

This clonotype has only a few counts. The chain's CDR3 is CASSASGGEAFF. In nucleotides, the CDR3 is TGTGCCAGCAGTGCGTCCGGGGGGGAGGCTTTCTTT. The V gene is TRBV6-5, the J gene TRBJ1-1, with TRBD1 as a possible D gene (5 bases). Germline V gives CDR1 MNHEY, CDR2 SVGAGI. The CDR3 spans 12 residues. Between the trimmed V and J ends, which lost 5 bases and 11 bases, there was a span of 15 bases.

On this clonotype itself: The junction shows a germline mismatch at one end, possibly a read error. J is TRBJ1-1 and V is TRBV14; no clear D. The CDR3 runs to 13 residues. Germline V CDR1 and CDR2: SGHDN, FVKESK. This chain's CDR3 is CARSQELRTEAFF. As DNA, the CDR3 is TGTGCCCGCAGCCAAGAGCTGCGGACTGAAGCTTTCTTT.

This clonotype was counted between two and nine times. The rearrangement uses TRBV5-6 and TRBJ2-1, with 8 bases lining up with TRBD1. The CDR3 contains 16 residues. V was pared by 4 bases and J by 4 bases, with 10 bases of the junction left unmatched. Per the germline V gene, CDR1 is SGHDT and CDR2 is YYEEEE. The CDR3 DNA reads TGTGCCAGCAGCGCGGCCCGGGACAGGTTATACAATGAGCAGTTCTTC. Its translation is CASSAARDRLYNEQFF.

This clonotype was observed at least ten times. The chain recombines TRBV29-1 with TRBJ2-7; 9 nucleotides agree with TRBD2. Germline V gene lookup returns CDR1 SQVTM and CDR2 ANQGSEA. J was trimmed by 6 bases and V by 6 bases; bases with no gene match: 9. This CDR3 comprises 13 residues. CDR3 sequence (DNA): TGCAGCGTGCGACTAGCGGTAGGCGGCGAGCAGTACTTC. Translation: CSVRLAVGGEQYF.

This clonotype was seen only a few times. The V and J genes are TRBV10-3 and TRBJ1-5, with 7 bases lining up with TRBD1. CDR3 length: 13 amino acids. V lost 8 bases, J lost 3 bases, and 4 bases stayed unmatched. Germline lookup yields CDR1 ENHRY and CDR2 SYGVKD. Here the CDR3 reads CAIGDRNNQPQHF. The CDR3 DNA sequence: TGTGCCATCGGGGACAGAAACAATCAGCCCCAGCATTTT.

Points on this clonotype: An end of the junction does not agree with germline; a read error may underlie this. The chain is built from TRBV5-1 and TRBJ2-7; D unclear. The CDR3 runs 13 residues. Per germline, CDR1 SGHRS and CDR2 YFSETQ. The DNA for the CDR3 is TGCGCCAACAGCTTACCGTCCGACTACGAGCAGTACTTC. It yields the protein CANSLPSDYEQYF.